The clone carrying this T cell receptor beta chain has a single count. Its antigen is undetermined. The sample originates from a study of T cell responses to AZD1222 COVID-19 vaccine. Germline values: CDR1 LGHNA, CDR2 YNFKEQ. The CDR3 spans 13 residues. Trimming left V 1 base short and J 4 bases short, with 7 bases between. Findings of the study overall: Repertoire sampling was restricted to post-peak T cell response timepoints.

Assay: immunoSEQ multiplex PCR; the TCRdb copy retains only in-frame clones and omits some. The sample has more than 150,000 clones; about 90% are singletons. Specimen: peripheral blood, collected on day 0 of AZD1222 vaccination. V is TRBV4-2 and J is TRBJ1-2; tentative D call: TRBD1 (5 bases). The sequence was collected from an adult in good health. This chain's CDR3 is CASSQAGLYGYTF. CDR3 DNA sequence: TGTGCCAGCAGCCAAGCGGGACTCTATGGCTACACCTTC.